The clone carrying this TCR beta chain was seen repeatedly, ten times or more. The data belong to a study of T cell repertoires in cytomegalovirus infection. TCRdb re-called the reads with MiXCR, one entry per CDR3 protein. The sample includes approximately 320,000 distinct CDR3 sequences, more than 8% of them seen just once. From germline, CDR1 is MDHEN and CDR2 SYDVKM. V lost 3 bases to trimming and J lost 4 bases; unmatched junction nucleotides: 10. This CDR3 has 16 residues. Sequencing was performed on PBMCs. J is TRBJ1-1 and V is TRBV28; 8 positions agree with TRBD1. The TCR comes from a human donor in good health (CMV status not recorded). Some clones in this sample may be carry-over from other donors' samples. DNA of the CDR3: TGTGCCAGCAGTTTCGGGACGCGGACAGGGAGCACTGAAGCTTTCTTT. Translated: CASSFGTRTGSTEAFF. The whole variable domain, filled in from reference TRBV28 and TRBJ1-1, reads DVKVTQSSRYLVKRTGEKVFLECVQDMDHENMFWYRQDPGLGLRLIYFSYDVKMKEKGDIPEGYSVSREKKERFSLILESASTNQTSMYLCASSFGTRTGSTEAFFGQGTRLTVV.